A selection of T cell receptor beta chains follows, all from one sample in a study of PD-L1 blockade in urothelial cancer. Here immunoSEQ multiplex PCR was the method, and the copy in TCRdb shows in-frame clones only, minus some. The data hold about 72,000 clones, with 80% to 90% observed a single time. The sample in question was PBMCs, obtained around atezolizumab (anti-PD-L1) treatment. These receptors were collected from a man in his sixties or seventies with urothelial cancer. The CDR3 runs from the conserved cysteine through the conserved F or W. The D gene is left open where the match is weak. Rows may omit the clone size; those that give it use once, few, many or a size class.

>.|TRBJ2-7|TRBV7-8|TRBD2
CASSLVGLAGGEQYF
TGTGCCAGCAGCCTAGTGGGACTAGCGGGAGGAGAGCAGTACTTC
>.|TRBJ2-7|TRBV4-2|TRBD1
CASSPGQGQSYEQYF
TGTGCCAGCAGCCCTGGACAGGGTCAGTCGTACGAGCAGTACTTC
>.|TRBJ2-3|TRBV18|.
CASSPRLGGVEHTQYF
TGTGCCAGCTCACCACGACTTGGAGGGGTTGAACATACGCAGTATTTT
>.|TRBJ2-7|TRBV7-8|.
CASSLSGGNYEQYF
TGTGCCAGCAGCTTATCAGGGGGGAACTACGAGCAGTACTTC
>.|TRBJ2-2|TRBV6-4|.
CASSALLGGELFF
TGTGCCAGCAGTGCACTGCTAGGCGGGGAGCTGTTTTTT
>.|TRBJ2-3|TRBV29-1|.
CSVASEITDTQYF
TGCAGCGTTGCGTCGGAGATCACAGATACGCAGTATTTT
>.|TRBJ1-1|TRBV18|.
CASSPGVALGTEAFF
TGTGCCAGCTCACCCGGGGTCGCCTTAGGCACTGAAGCTTTCTTT
>.|TRBJ2-1|TRBV27|.
CASSPARLEDEQFF
TGTGCCAGCAGTCCGGCCCGCCTAGAGGATGAGCAGTTCTTC
>.|TRBJ2-2|TRBV7-3|TRBD1
CASSSTGTANTGELFF
TGTGCCAGCAGCTCCACCGGGACAGCAAACACCGGGGAGCTGTTTTTT
>.|TRBJ2-5|TRBV27|TRBD2
CASSAGGPGYETQYF
TGTGCCAGCAGCGCGGGAGGGCCGGGTTATGAGACCCAGTACTTC
>once|TRBJ2-5|TRBV2|TRBD1
CASSAETGIQETQYF
TGTGCCAGCAGTGCCGAGACAGGGATTCAAGAGACCCAGTACTTC
>.|TRBJ2-7|TRBV10-2|TRBD1
CASSESAGQGYEQYF
TGCGCCAGCAGTGAGTCAGCGGGACAGGGGTACGAGCAGTACTTC
>.|TRBJ2-1|TRBV6-1|.
CASNRLEGEQFF
TGTGCCAGCAATCGACTAGAAGGTGAGCAGTTCTTC
>.|TRBJ2-1|TRBV6-1|TRBD1
CASSENQGASYNEQFF
TGTGCCAGCAGTGAAAATCAGGGGGCCTCCTACAATGAGCAGTTCTTC
>.|TRBJ2-2|TRBV7-2|TRBD1
CASSPRQGAMKLFF
TGTGCCAGCAGCCCCCGACAGGGGGCGATGAAGCTGTTTTTT
>once|TRBJ2-1|TRBV7-9|TRBD2
CASSLALTGRGGDEQFF
TGTGCCAGCAGCTTAGCCCTGACAGGGCGGGGGGGGGATGAGCAGTTCTTC
>.|TRBJ2-5|TRBV11-2|.
CASSFFSSGGPETQYF
TGTGCCAGCAGCTTCTTCTCCTCAGGCGGGCCAGAGACCCAGTACTTC
>once|TRBJ1-2|TRBV28|TRBD1
CASSSEITGGASFYGYTF
TGTGCCAGCAGTTCCGAAATAACAGGGGGCGCGTCCTTCTATGGCTACACCTTC
>few|TRBJ1-1|TRBV6-5|TRBD1
CASSLQGATEAFF
TGTGCCAGCAGCCTACAGGGGGCAACTGAAGCTTTCTTT
>.|TRBJ1-1|TRBV2|TRBD1
CASRGTGFEAFF
TGTGCCAGCAGGGGGACAGGGTTTGAAGCTTTCTTT
>.|TRBJ1-5|TRBV6-1|TRBD1
CASSGQGGSNQPQHF
TGTGCCAGCAGTGGACAGGGTGGTAGCAATCAGCCCCAGCATTTT
>.|TRBJ1-1|TRBV30|TRBD1
CAWKTGQAINTEAFF
TGTGCCTGGAAGACCGGACAGGCAATAAACACTGAAGCTTTCTTT
>.|TRBJ2-5|TRBV5-1|.
CASSLERRQETQYF
TGCGCCAGCAGCCTCGAGCGGCGGCAAGAGACCCAGTACTTC
>.|TRBJ2-1|TRBV6-1|.
CASSVTLGGGSYNEQFF
TGTGCCAGCAGTGTAACTCTCGGAGGCGGCTCCTACAATGAGCAGTTCTTC
>once|TRBJ2-7|TRBV2|.
CASSKGGGDGYEQYF
TGTGCCAGCAGTAAAGGGGGGGGAGACGGCTACGAGCAGTACTTC
>.|TRBJ2-3|TRBV28|TRBD2
CASSPAGEGTDTQYF
TGTGCCAGCAGTCCCGCGGGGGAGGGAACAGATACGCAGTATTTT
>.|TRBJ1-1|TRBV19|.
CASRASGTPTEAFF
TGTGCCAGTAGGGCTTCGGGGACACCCACTGAAGCTTTCTTT
>.|TRBJ1-5|TRBV5-1|.
CASSQDRDQPQHF
TGCGCCAGCAGCCAAGACAGAGATCAGCCCCAGCATTTT
>.|TRBJ1-1|TRBV5-4|.
CASSLDPTTGTEAFF
TGTGCCAGCAGCTTGGATCCGACCACGGGGACTGAAGCTTTCTTT
>.|TRBJ2-1|TRBV30|TRBD1
CAWSRQGAYNEQFF
TGTGCCTGGAGTAGACAGGGGGCCTACAATGAGCAGTTCTTC
>.|TRBJ1-1|TRBV28|TRBD1
CASRAGGDTEAFF
TGTGCCAGCAGGGCAGGGGGCGACACTGAAGCTTTCTTT
>.|TRBJ2-5|TRBV19|.
CASSIDSPGQETQYF
TGTGCCAGTAGTATAGATAGTCCAGGGCAAGAGACCCAGTACTTC
>.|TRBJ2-5|TRBV15|.
CATSRTTQETQYF
TGTGCCACCAGCAGGACTACCCAAGAGACCCAGTACTTC
>.|TRBJ2-7|TRBV6-6|.
CASSFQQLFPYEQYF
TGTGCCAGCAGTTTCCAACAGCTTTTCCCCTACGAGCAGTACTTC
>.|TRBJ1-3|TRBV30|TRBD1
CAWSRDSGSGNTIYF
TGTGCCTGGAGTAGGGACAGCGGCTCTGGAAACACCATATATTTT
>.|TRBJ2-7|TRBV19|TRBD1
CASSFLGTGGHSYEQYF
TGTGCCAGTAGTTTCCTCGGGACAGGGGGCCACTCCTACGAGCAGTACTTC
>few|TRBJ2-2|TRBV27|.
CASRGSSSGELFF
TGTGCCAGCAGAGGGAGTAGTTCAGGGGAGCTGTTTTTT
>.|TRBJ2-7|TRBV7-2|.
CASSLVGQDSYEQYF
TGTGCCAGCAGCTTAGTAGGCCAGGACTCCTACGAGCAGTACTTC
>.|TRBJ2-7|TRBV19|.
CASSTRRLPPYEQYF
TGTGCCAGTAGTACCAGACGACTCCCCCCCTACGAGCAGTACTTC
>.|TRBJ2-1|TRBV5-6|.
CASSFLARSNEQFF
TGTGCCAGCAGCTTTCTCGCTAGATCCAATGAGCAGTTCTTC
>.|TRBJ2-5|TRBV4-2|.
CASSGLATQETQYF
TGTGCCAGCTCAGGCCTAGCTACCCAAGAGACCCAGTACTTC